The source of this T cell receptor beta chain is a study of shared clonotypes between healthy human individuals. Generated by immunoSEQ multiplex PCR, the TCRdb table keeps only in-frame clones and is missing some. Here the sample spans 980,000 or so clones, around 80% being singletons. The CDR3 has 14 amino acids. Germline V gene lookup returns CDR1 GTSNPN and CDR2 SVGIG (reference sequence). The germline V and J ends were trimmed by 0 bases and 0 bases, with 8 bases remaining between them. The source of this sequence is a man younger than 35 in good health. The rearrangement joins TRBV30 to TRBJ1-1; D call uncertain. Sequencing was done on a sample of memory CD4+ T cells sorted from blood. Stated subset: CD45RA-negative fraction. This CDR3 reads CAWSVLHLNTEAFF. Here the CDR3 DNA reads TGTGCCTGGAGTGTTTTGCACCTGAACACTGAAGCTTTCTTT.